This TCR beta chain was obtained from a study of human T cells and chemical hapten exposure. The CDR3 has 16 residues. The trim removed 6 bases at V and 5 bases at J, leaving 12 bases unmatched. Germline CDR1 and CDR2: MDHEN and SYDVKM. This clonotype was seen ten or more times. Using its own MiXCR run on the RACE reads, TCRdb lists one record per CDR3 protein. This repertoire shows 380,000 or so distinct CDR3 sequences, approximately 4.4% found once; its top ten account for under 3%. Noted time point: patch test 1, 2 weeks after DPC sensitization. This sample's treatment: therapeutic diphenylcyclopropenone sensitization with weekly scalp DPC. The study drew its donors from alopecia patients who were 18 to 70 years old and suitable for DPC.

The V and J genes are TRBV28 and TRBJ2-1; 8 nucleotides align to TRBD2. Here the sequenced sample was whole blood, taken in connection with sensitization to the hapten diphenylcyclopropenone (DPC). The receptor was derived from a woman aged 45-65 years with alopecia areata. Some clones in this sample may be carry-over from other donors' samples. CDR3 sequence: CASSPGGAGEDNEQFF. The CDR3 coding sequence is TGTGCCAGCAGCCCCGGTGGAGCGGGAGAGGACAATGAGCAGTTCTTC.